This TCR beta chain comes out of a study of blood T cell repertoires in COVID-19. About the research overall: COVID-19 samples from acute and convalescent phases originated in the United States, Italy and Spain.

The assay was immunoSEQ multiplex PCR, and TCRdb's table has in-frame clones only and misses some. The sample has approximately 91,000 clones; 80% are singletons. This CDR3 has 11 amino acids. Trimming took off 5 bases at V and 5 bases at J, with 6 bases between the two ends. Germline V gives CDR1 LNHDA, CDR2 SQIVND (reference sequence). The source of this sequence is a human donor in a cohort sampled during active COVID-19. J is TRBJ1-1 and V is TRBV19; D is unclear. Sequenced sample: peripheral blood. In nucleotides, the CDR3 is TGTGCCAGTAGTCTAAATACTGAAGCTTTCTTT. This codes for CASSLNTEAFF.